Below, one TCR beta chain is given with its context. The antigen remains undetermined. Primed by a sample-barcoded 5' primer and a J-beta primer mix, a second PCR proceeded for about 7 to 11 cycles. TCRdb re-called the 5' RACE reads with MiXCR, one entry per CDR3 protein. Of around 990,000 distinct CDR3 sequences in the sample, more than 30% were seen once. These data belong to a study of blood T cells in healthy people across ages. Broader study findings: In older individuals, TCR beta diversity per million T cells was lower, falling roughly linearly with age.

The germline gives CDR1 ENHRY, CDR2 SYGVKD. The V end was cut by 8 bases, the J end by 3 bases, with 20 bases between. CDR3 length: 16 residues. The sequencing input was blood. This sequence was found in a man aged 18 to 29 in good health. The genes are TRBV10-3 and TRBJ2-1, with a tentative D call TRBD2 (6 bases). In DNA form, the CDR3 reads TGTGCCATCGTTTGTCCTCCGGGACTCAACTACAATGAGCAGTTCTTC. It codes for CAIVCPPGLNYNEQFF.